Following are 23 T cell receptor beta chains from one sample sequenced in a study of CD8+ T cells in alopecia areata. Sequencing templates came from extracted RNA that was reverse transcribed into cDNA. TCRdb's copy holds only in-frame clones and misses some; the assay was immunoSEQ multiplex PCR. Here the sample spans a few hundred thousand clones, roughly 63% being singletons. Noted treatment: oral pan-JAK inhibitor, 5-10 mg twice daily. The sample was CD4+ T cells sorted from blood, taken at week 52, from a patient treated with tofacitinib. Source of these receptors: a human donor with alopecia areata.

The chain combines TRBV5-6 with TRBJ2-1; D is unclear. Germline loops: CDR1 SGHDT, CDR2 YYEEEE. The CDR3 totals 15 residues. V gave up 2 bases and J gave up 4 bases, with 13 bases separating them. This CDR3 reads CASSLRFTQYNEQFF. The CDR3 region has the DNA TGTGCCAGCAGCTTAAGGTTTACTCAATACAATGAGCAGTTCTTC.

The chain recombines TRBV10-3 with TRBJ2-1, with 9 bases that match TRBD1. The CDR3 totals 16 residues. The germline CDR1 and CDR2 sequences are ENHRY and SYGVKD. V lost 3 bases to trimming and J lost 2 bases; unmatched junction nucleotides: 5. The CDR3 DNA reads as TGTGCCATCAGTGAACCCGGGACAGGGCCCTACAATGAGCAGTTCTTC. It yields the protein CAISEPGTGPYNEQFF.

This clone was counted between two and nine times. The V gene is TRBV5-1, the J gene TRBJ2-1; D gene ambiguous. Germline values: CDR1 SGHRS, CDR2 YFSETQ. V lost 3 bases and J lost 10, with 14 bases in between. This CDR3 region has 13 residues. This CDR3 reads CASSSAALTEQFF. In DNA, the CDR3 is TGCGCCAGCAGCTCCGCAGCGCTGACGGAGCAGTTCTTC.

The chain combines TRBV29-1 with TRBJ2-1, with D tentatively TRBD1 (7 bases). V lost 8 bases and J lost 8, with 13 bases in between. The length of the CDR3 is 11 residues. Germline V CDR1 and CDR2: SQVTM, ANQGSEA. The CDR3: CSTDREDEQFF. The CDR3 coding sequence is TGCAGCACTGACAGGGAGGATGAGCAGTTCTTC.

The table lists this clone with a few counts. This chain joins TRBV5-4 and TRBJ2-7; D is undetermined. V was pared by 0 bases and J by 7 bases, with 14 bases between. The CDR3 is 14 amino acids. Germline loops: CDR1 SGHNT, CDR2 YYREEE (reference sequence). The CDR3 reads CASSLGVGIEEQYF. The CDR3 DNA reads TGTGCCAGCAGCTTGGGGGTAGGAATTGAGGAGCAGTACTTC. Based on the CDR3 plus reference TRBV5-4 and TRBJ2-7, the full variable domain is ETGVTQSPTHLIKTRGQQVTLRCSSQSGHNTVSWYQQALGQGPQFIFQYYREEENGRGNFPPRFSGLQFPNYSSELNVNALELDDSALYLCASSLGVGIEEQYFGPGTRLTVT.

This clone was detected a few times. The CDR3 nucleotides are TGTGCCAGCGGAAACCGACAGGGGGCGCAAAACATTCAGTACTTC. Residues: CASGNRQGAQNIQYF. The J gene is TRBJ2-4, the V gene TRBV2, with 10 bases identical to TRBD1. Trimming removed 8 bases from V and 5 bases from J; junction bases left unmatched: 9. The CDR3 consists of 15 residues. Germline CDR1 is SNHLY and CDR2 is FYNNEI.

This chain joins TRBV30 and TRBJ2-7, with 7 bases lining up with TRBD1. CDR3 length equals 11 residues. The V and J ends lost 5 bases and 4 bases, in that order; junction bases with no gene match: 2. Per germline, CDR1 GTSNPN and CDR2 SVGIG (reference sequence). The CDR3 spells CAWGQAYEQYF. CDR3 in DNA: TGTGCCTGGGGACAGGCTTACGAGCAGTACTTC.

This clone appeared a few times. The CDR3 sequence is CASSLVGLGANVLTF. In DNA form, the CDR3 reads TGCGCCAGCAGCTTGGTTGGGCTCGGGGCCAACGTCCTGACTTTC. The rearrangement uses TRBV5-1 and TRBJ2-6, with unresolved D. Germline values: CDR1 SGHRS, CDR2 YFSETQ. The CDR3 has 15 amino acids. The ends were cut back, 0 bases at V and 4 bases at J, with 8 bases in the middle.

This clone has only a few counts. This chain uses TRBV7-2 with TRBJ2-6, with TRBD1 matching 11 bases. CDR1 SGHTA and CDR2 FQGNSA come from the germline V gene. There are 17 residues in the CDR3. The V segment lost 5 bases and the J segment 4 bases; nucleotides outside the gene matches: 7. CDR3 sequence: CASSLDRGLTGANVLTF. The DNA of the CDR3 is TGTGCCAGCAGCCTGGACAGGGGGCTAACAGGGGCCAACGTCCTGACTTTC.

The gene calls are TRBV5-6 and TRBJ1-2, with D maybe TRBD1 (5 bases). The V and J ends lost 1 base and 8 bases respectively, with 15 bases between them. CDR1 is SGHDT, CDR2 YYEEEE, per germline. This CDR3 comprises 14 residues. CDR3 amino acids: CASSLIGQGSGYTF. DNA for the CDR3: TGTGCCAGCAGCTTGATAGGACAAGGGTCGGGCTACACCTTC.

The genes are TRBV27 and TRBJ1-1; no firm D call. The V gene's germline CDR1 is MNHEY and CDR2 SMNVEV (reference sequence). V lost 5 bases, J lost 5 bases, and 15 bases lay in between. The CDR3 covers 14 residues. CDR3 DNA: TGTGCCAGCAGTCTCGGTTTGAGATGGACTGAAGCTTTCTTT. Its protein is CASSLGLRWTEAFF.

This clone was observed a few times. The J gene is TRBJ2-1, the V gene TRBV7-9; a possible D gene is TRBD1 (6 bases). CDR3 length equals 16 residues. V was shortened by 7 bases and J by 0 bases, with 16 bases between the two germline ends. In germline, CDR1 is SEHNR, CDR2 FQNEAQ (reference sequence). The CDR3 region has the DNA TGTGCCAGCAACGCCGTTGGGGGCAGCTCCTACAATGAGCAGTTCTTC. This encodes CASNAVGGSSYNEQFF.

This clone has more than one count but fewer than ten. This chain connects TRBV6-5 to TRBJ2-1; D unclear. Germline CDR1 MNHEY, CDR2 SVGAGI. V lost 5 bases and J 1 base, leaving 9 bases between the germline ends. The CDR3 loop spans 14 amino acids. CDR3 protein: CASSRLGSYNEQFF. In DNA, the CDR3 is TGTGCCAGCAGTAGATTAGGGTCCTACAATGAGCAGTTCTTC.

In this sample, this clone turned up once. The chain carries TRBV9 and TRBJ2-3, with 7 bases aligning to TRBD2. From germline, CDR1 is SGDLS and CDR2 YYNGEE. The CDR3 has 16 amino acids. V shed 4 bases and J 3 bases; nucleotides not matched to a gene: 11. The CDR3 DNA follows: TGTGCCAGCAGCCCCCGGGGAGCGGGGTTTACAGATACGCAGTATTTT. This encodes CASSPRGAGFTDTQYF.

The genes are TRBV29-1 and TRBJ1-2; possibly TRBD1 for D (5 bases). The CDR3 consists of 12 residues. The V gene lost 6 bases and the J gene lost 6 bases, with 14 bases spanning the gap. Germline V gene lookup returns CDR1 SQVTM and CDR2 ANQGSEA. CDR3 DNA: TGCAGCGTCCACAGGTTTAGGGATGGCTACACCTTC. Its translation: CSVHRFRDGYTF.

The rearrangement links TRBV5-1 to TRBJ2-5, with D tentatively TRBD1 (5 bases). The CDR3 sequence is 14 residues long. V lost 2 bases and J lost 2, with 10 bases in between. The germline gives CDR1 SGHRS, CDR2 YFSETQ. The CDR3 DNA reads TGCGCCAGCAGCTTACAGGCCGCTCAAGAGACCCAGTACTTC. Protein: CASSLQAAQETQYF.

The J gene is TRBJ1-6, the V gene TRBV18, with TRBD1 identical over 7 bases. Trimming cost V 4 bases and J 6 bases; bases outside gene matches: 3. CDR1 is KGHSH, CDR2 LQKENI, per germline. This CDR3 comprises 14 residues. The CDR3 region is CASSLGQTNSPLHF. As DNA, the CDR3 is TGTGCCAGCTCACTGGGACAGACTAATTCACCCCTCCACTTT.

The V and J genes are TRBV10-3 and TRBJ2-6, with 8 bases identical to TRBD1. This CDR3 has 17 residues. Germline CDR1 and CDR2: ENHRY and SYGVKD. V was pared by 3 bases and J by 2 bases, with 6 bases of the junction left unmatched. CDR3 sequence (DNA): TGTGCCATCAGTGATCCCGACAGGGGAACTGGGGCCAACGTCCTGACTTTC. Its translation is CAISDPDRGTGANVLTF.

This rearrangement joins TRBV29-1 to TRBJ2-3; 12 bases are shared with TRBD2. The CDR3 totals 13 residues. J lost 13 bases, V lost 3 bases, and 8 bases had no gene match. CDR1 SQVTM and CDR2 ANQGSEA come from the germline V gene. The CDR3 loop is CSVDGLAGGQKYF. As DNA, the CDR3 is TGCAGCGTTGACGGGCTAGCGGGGGGGCAGAAGTATTTT.

The V and J genes are TRBV30 and TRBJ2-6; D is ambiguous. V lost 2 bases, J lost 0 bases, and 5 bases lay in between. The CDR3 runs to 14 residues. CDR1 and CDR2 (germline): GTSNPN, SVGIG (reference sequence). The CDR3 DNA follows: TGTGCCTGGAGTAGGACCTCTGGGGCCAACGTCCTGACTTTC. Translation: CAWSRTSGANVLTF. The entire variable domain, with the rest obtained from reference TRBV30 and TRBJ2-6, is as follows: SQTIHQWPATLVQPVGSPLSLECTVEGTSNPNLYWYRQAAGRGLQLLFYSVGIGQISSEVPQNLSASRPQDRQFILSSKKLLLSDSGFYLCAWSRTSGANVLTFGAGSRLTVL.

The J gene is TRBJ1-3, the V gene TRBV30; D is undetermined. The V and J ends lost 4 bases and 0 bases respectively, with 10 bases between them. The CDR3 loop spans 14 amino acids. The V gene's germline CDR1 is GTSNPN and CDR2 SVGIG (reference sequence). The CDR3 here is CAWNNPSSGNTIYF. CDR3 coding DNA: TGTGCCTGGAACAACCCTTCCTCTGGAAACACCATATATTTT.

V and J are TRBV4-1 and TRBJ2-1, with no clear D. V lost 1 base, J lost 8 bases, and 9 bases lay in between. Germline V CDR1 and CDR2: MGHRA, YSYEKL. This CDR3 is 13 amino acids long. The CDR3 sequence is CASSQGPWDEQFF. CDR3 bases: TGCGCCAGCAGCCAAGGGCCTTGGGATGAGCAGTTCTTC.

The rearrangement links TRBV7-6 to TRBJ2-1, with TRBD2 matching 16 bases. The V segment lost 3 bases and the J segment 10 bases; nucleotides outside the gene matches: 6. Germline V gene lookup returns CDR1 SGHVS and CDR2 FNYEAQ. The CDR3 runs 16 residues. CDR3 sequence reads: CASSFGTSGGAGEQFF. CDR3 nucleotides: TGTGCCAGCAGCTTTGGGACTAGCGGGGGGGCCGGAGAGCAGTTCTTC.